Listed here are 4 T cell receptor beta chains from one sample, sequenced in a study of OX40 agonist ivuxolimab in advanced cancers. Sequencing was performed with immunoSEQ multiplex PCR; in TCRdb, only in-frame clones are kept and a portion is missing. The sample has tens of thousands of clones, around 84% seen once. The material sequenced was CD4+ or CD8+ T cells sorted from blood, taken in a trial of the OX40 agonist ivuxolimab. These receptor sequences come from an adult with an advanced solid tumor such as melanoma, head and neck, liver or kidney cancer.

This chain links TRBV19 with TRBJ1-2; 8 nucleotides agree with TRBD1. Germline lookup yields CDR1 LNHDA and CDR2 SQIVND (reference sequence). The V and J ends lost 10 bases and 4 bases, in that order; junction bases with no gene match: 8. The CDR3 loop spans 13 amino acids. CDR3 coding DNA: TGTGCCACCAGACAGGGGCGGACCTATGGCTACACCTTC. Translating gives CATRQGRTYGYTF.

The CDR3 DNA reads as TGTGCCAGCAGTCAGGATGAACAGGGGACCAGAACCTACGAGCAGTACGTC. Protein: CASSQDEQGTRTYEQYV. The rearrangement joins TRBV28 to TRBJ2-7, with 7 positions matching TRBD1. Germline trimming cut 5 bases from V and 2 bases from J; bases unmatched to any gene: 15. This CDR3 has 17 residues. Germline loops: CDR1 MDHEN, CDR2 SYDVKM.

The chain recombines TRBV9 with TRBJ2-4; maybe TRBD1 (6 bases). Germline CDR1 is SGDLS and CDR2 is YYNGEE. V gave up 4 bases and J gave up 2 bases, with 10 bases separating them. The CDR3 runs 14 residues. CDR3 loop: CASSPGTTKNIQYF. The CDR3 region has the DNA TGTGCCAGCAGCCCCGGGACAACCAAAAACATTCAGTACTTC.

This chain links TRBV11-2 with TRBJ1-1; the D gene is possibly TRBD1 (5 bases). Trimming took off 2 bases at V and 7 bases at J, with 17 bases between the two ends. This CDR3 comprises 15 residues. Germline assignment: CDR1 SGHAT and CDR2 FQNNGV. CDR3 nucleotide sequence: TGTGCCAGCAGCTTATTCGCAGGGACGGCGGGTGAAGCTTTCTTT. Protein: CASSLFAGTAGEAFF.